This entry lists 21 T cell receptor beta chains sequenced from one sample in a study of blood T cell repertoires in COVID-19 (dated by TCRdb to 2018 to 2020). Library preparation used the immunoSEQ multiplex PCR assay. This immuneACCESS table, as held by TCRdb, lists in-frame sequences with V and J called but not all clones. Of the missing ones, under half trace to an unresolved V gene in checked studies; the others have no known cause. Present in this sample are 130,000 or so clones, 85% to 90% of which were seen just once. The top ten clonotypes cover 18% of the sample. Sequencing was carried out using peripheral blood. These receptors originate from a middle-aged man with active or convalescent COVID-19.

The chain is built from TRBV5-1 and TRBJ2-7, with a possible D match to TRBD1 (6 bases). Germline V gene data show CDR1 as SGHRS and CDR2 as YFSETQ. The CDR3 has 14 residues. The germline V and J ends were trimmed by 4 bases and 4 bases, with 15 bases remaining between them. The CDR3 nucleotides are TGCGCCAGCAGCCCGGGGACACGGCCGTACGAGCAGTACTTC. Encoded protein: CASSPGTRPYEQYF.

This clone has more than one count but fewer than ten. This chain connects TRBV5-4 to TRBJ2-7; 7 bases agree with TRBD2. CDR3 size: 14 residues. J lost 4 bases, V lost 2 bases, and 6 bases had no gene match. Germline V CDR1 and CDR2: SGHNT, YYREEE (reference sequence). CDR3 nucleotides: TGTGCCAGCAGCTTAGCGGGAACCCTATACGAGCAGTACTTC. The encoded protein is CASSLAGTLYEQYF.

The DNA for the CDR3 is TGTGCCAGCAGCGCCCGGACTAGCGGGAGGATTCAAGAGACCCAGTACTTC. It is translated as CASSARTSGRIQETQYF. The V gene is TRBV6-4, the J gene TRBJ2-5; 14 bases line up with TRBD2. This CDR3 comprises 17 residues. After removal of 6 bases from V and 2 bases from J, the junction contained 8 bases not matched to a gene. Germline lookup yields CDR1 MRHNA and CDR2 SNTAGT.

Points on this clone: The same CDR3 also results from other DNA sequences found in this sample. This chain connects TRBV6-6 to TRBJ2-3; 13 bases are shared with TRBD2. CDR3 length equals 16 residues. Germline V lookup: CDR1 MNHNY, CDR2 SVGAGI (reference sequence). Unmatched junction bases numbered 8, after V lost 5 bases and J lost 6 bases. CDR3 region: CASSRLAGGPADTQYF. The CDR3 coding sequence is TGTGCCAGCAGTCGACTAGCGGGGGGCCCCGCCGATACGCAGTATTTT.

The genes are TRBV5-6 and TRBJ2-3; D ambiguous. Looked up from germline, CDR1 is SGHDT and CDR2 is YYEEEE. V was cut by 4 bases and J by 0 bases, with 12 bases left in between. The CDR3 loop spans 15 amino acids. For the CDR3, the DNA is TGTGCCAGCAGCCGCCGACACATTAGCACAGATACGCAGTATTTT. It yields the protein CASSRRHISTDTQYF.

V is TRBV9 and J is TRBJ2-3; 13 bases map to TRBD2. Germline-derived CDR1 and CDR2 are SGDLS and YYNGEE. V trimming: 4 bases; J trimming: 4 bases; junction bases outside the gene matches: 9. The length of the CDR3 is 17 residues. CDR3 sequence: CASSTPGGLAGPDTQYF. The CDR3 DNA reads TGTGCCAGCAGCACTCCGGGGGGACTAGCGGGGCCAGATACGCAGTATTTT.

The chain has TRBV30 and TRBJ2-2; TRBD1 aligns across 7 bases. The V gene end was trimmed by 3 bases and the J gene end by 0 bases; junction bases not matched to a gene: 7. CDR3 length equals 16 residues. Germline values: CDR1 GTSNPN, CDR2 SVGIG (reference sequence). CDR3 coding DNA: TGTGCCTGGAGAACGAGACAGGGTTCGAACACCGGGGAGCTGTTTTTT. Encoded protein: CAWRTRQGSNTGELFF. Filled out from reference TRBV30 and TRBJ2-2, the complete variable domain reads SQTIHQWPATLVQPVGSPLSLECTVEGTSNPNLYWYRQAAGRGLQLLFYSVGIGQISSEVPQNLSASRPQDRQFILSSKKLLLSDSGFYLCAWRTRQGSNTGELFFGEGSRLTVL.

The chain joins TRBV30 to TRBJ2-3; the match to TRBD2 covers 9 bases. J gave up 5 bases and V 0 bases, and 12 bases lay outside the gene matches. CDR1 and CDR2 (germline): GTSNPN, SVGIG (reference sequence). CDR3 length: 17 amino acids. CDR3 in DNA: TGTGCCTGGAGTGTACTCCGGACTAGCGACCTGCTAGATACGCAGTATTTT. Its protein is CAWSVLRTSDLLDTQYF.

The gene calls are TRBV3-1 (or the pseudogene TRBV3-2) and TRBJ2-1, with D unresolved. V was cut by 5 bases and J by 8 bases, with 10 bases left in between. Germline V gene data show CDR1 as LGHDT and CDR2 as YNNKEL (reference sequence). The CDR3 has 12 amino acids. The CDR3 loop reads CASSSPGDEQFF. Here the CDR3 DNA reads TGTGCCAGCAGCTCGCCAGGCGATGAGCAGTTCTTC.

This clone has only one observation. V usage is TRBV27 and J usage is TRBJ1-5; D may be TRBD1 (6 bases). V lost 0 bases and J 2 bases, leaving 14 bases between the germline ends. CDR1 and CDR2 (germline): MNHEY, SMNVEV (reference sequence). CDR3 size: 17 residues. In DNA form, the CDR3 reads TGTGCCAGCAGTTTATCAGGGAACAGGGTGGGCAATCAGCCCCAGCATTTT. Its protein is CASSLSGNRVGNQPQHF.

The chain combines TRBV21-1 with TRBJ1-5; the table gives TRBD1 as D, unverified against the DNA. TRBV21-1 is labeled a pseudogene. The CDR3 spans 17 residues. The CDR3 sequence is CASSPRGHRYSNQPQHF. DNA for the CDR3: TGTGCCAGCAGCCCTCGGGGACACCGATATAGCAATCAGCCCCAGCATTTT.

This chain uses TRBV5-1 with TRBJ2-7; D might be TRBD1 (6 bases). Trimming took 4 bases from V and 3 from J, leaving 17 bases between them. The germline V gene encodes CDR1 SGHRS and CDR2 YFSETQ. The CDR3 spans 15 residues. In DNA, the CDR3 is TGCGCCAGCAGCATAACCGGGACACCCTACTACGAGCAGTACTTC. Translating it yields CASSITGTPYYEQYF.

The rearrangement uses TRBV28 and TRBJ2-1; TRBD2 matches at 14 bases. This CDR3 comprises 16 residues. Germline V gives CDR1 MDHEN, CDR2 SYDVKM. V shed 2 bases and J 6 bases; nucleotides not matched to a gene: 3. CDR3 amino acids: CASSLEGTSGGNEQFF. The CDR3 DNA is TGTGCCAGCAGTTTAGAAGGGACTAGCGGGGGCAATGAGCAGTTCTTC.

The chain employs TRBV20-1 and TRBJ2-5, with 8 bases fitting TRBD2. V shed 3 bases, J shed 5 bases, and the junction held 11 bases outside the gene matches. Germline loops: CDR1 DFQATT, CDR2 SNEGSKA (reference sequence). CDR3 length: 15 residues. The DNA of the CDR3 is TGCAGTGCTAGTTCTGTAGCGGGGAGAGAGGAGACCCAGTACTTC. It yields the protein CSASSVAGREETQYF.

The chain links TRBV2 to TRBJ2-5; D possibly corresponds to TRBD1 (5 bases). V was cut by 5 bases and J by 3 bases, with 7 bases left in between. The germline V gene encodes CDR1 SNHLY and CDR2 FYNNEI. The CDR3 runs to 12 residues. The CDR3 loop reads CASSIREETQYF. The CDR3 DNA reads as TGTGCCAGCAGTATCAGGGAAGAGACCCAGTACTTC.

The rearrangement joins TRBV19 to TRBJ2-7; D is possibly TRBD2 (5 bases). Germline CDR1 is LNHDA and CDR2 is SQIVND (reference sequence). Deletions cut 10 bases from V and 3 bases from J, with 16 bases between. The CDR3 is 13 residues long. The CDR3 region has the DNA TGTGCCACCTCCAACGGAGAGGGCTACGAGCAGTACTTC. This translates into CATSNGEGYEQYF.

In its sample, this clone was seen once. The CDR3 sequence: CASRETGTGDSPLHF. CDR3 nucleotide sequence: TGTGCCAGCAGAGAAACCGGGACAGGGGATTCACCCCTCCACTTT. The chain links TRBV25-1 to TRBJ1-6; the match to TRBD1 covers 10 bases. The CDR3 sequence is 15 residues long. Losses at the gene ends were 6 bases for V and 8 bases for J; bases not matched to a gene: 7. Germline-derived CDR1 and CDR2 are MGHDK and SYGVNS.

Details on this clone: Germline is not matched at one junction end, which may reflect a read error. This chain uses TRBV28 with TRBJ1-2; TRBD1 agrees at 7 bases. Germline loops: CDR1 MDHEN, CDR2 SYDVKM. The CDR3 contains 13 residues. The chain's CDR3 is CVSYDRADYGYTF. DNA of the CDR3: TGTGTCAGCTATGACAGGGCAGACTATGGCTACACCTTC.

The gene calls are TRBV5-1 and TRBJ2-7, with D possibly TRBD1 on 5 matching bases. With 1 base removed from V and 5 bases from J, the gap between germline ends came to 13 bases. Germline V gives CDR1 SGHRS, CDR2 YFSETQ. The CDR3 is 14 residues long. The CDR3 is CASSLSQGSHEQYF. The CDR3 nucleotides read TGCGCCAGCAGCTTGAGTCAGGGTTCCCACGAGCAGTACTTC.

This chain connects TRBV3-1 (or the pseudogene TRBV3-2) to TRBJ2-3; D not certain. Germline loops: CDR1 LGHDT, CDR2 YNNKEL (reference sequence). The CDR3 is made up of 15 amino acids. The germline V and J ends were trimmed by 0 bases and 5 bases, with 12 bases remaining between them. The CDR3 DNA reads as TGTGCCAGCAGCCAAGAGTGGCGGAGACTAGATACGCAGTATTTT. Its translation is CASSQEWRRLDTQYF.

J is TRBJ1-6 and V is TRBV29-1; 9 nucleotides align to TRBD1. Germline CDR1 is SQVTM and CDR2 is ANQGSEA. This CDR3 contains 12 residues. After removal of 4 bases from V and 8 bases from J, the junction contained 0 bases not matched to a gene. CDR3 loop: CSVGQGDSPLHF. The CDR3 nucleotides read TGCAGCGTTGGACAGGGGGATTCACCCCTCCACTTT.